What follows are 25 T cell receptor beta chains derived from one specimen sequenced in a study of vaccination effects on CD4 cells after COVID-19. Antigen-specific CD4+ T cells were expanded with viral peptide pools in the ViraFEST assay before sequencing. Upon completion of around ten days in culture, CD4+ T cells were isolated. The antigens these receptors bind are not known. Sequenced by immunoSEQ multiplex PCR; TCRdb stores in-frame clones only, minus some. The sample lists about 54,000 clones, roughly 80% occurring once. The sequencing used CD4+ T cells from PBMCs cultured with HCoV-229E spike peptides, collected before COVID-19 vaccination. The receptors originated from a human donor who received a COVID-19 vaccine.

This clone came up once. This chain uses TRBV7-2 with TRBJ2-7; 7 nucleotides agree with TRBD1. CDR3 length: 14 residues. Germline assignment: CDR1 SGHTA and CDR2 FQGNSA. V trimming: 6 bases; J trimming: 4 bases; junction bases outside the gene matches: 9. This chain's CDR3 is CASSTGTAPYEQYV. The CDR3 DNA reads TGTGCCAGCAGTACCGGGACAGCCCCTTACGAGCAGTACGTC.

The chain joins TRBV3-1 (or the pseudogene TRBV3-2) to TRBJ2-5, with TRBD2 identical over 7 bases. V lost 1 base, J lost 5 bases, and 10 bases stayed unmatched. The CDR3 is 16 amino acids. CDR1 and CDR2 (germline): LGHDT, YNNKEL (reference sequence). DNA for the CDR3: TGTGCCAGCAGCCAAGCCAGCGGGGAGATTATGGAGACCCAGTACTTC. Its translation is CASSQASGEIMETQYF.

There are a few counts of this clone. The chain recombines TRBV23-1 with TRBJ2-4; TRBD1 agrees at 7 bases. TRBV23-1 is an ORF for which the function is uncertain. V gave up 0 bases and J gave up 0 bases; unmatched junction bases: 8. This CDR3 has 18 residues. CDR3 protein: CASSQSRGGQLAKNIQYF. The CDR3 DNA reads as TGCGCCAGCAGTCAATCGAGAGGGGGACAGCTAGCCAAAAACATTCAGTACTTC.

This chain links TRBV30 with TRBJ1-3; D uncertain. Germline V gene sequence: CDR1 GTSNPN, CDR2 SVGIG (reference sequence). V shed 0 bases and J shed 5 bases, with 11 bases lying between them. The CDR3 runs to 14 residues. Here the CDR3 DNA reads TGTGCCTGGAGTGTAGGCCAGGCTAGAAACACCATATATTTT. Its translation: CAWSVGQARNTIYF.

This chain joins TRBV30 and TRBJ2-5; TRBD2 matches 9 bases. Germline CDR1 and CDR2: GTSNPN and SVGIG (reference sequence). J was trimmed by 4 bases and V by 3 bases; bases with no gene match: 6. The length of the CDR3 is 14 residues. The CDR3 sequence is CAWRGGGAGETQYF. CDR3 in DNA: TGTGCCTGGAGGGGCGGGGGGGCCGGAGAGACCCAGTACTTC.

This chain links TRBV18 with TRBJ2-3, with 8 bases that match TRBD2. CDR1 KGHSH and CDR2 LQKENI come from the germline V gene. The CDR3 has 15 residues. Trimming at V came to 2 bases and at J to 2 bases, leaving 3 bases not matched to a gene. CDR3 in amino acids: CASSPTSGYTDTQYF. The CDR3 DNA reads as TGTGCCAGCTCACCAACTAGCGGATACACAGATACGCAGTATTTT.

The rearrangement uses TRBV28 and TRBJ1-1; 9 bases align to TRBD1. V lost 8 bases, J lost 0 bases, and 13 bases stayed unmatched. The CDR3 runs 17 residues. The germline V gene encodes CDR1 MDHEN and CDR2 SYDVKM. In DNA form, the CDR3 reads TGTGCCAGCCCGGGGAACAGGGGGCTCGGTATGAACACTGAAGCTTTCTTT. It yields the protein CASPGNRGLGMNTEAFF.

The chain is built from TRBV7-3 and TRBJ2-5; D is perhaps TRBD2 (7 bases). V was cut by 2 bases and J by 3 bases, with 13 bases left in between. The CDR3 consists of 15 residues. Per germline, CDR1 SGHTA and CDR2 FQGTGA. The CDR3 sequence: CASSLFGGREETQYF. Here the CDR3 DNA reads TGTGCCAGCAGCTTATTCGGGGGGCGGGAAGAGACCCAGTACTTC.

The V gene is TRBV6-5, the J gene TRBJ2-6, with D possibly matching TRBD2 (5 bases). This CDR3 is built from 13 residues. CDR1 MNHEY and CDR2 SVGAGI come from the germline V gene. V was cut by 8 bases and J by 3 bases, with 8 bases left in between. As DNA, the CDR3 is TGTGCCAGCCTGAGGGTTGGGGCCAACGTCCTGACTTTC. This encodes CASLRVGANVLTF.

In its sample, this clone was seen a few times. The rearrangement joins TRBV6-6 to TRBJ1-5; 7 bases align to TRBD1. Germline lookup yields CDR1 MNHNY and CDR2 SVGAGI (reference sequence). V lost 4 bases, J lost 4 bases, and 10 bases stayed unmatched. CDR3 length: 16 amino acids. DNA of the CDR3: TGTGCCAGCAGTTCGCCGGGACAGCAAACAAATCAGCCCCAGCATTTT. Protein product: CASSSPGQQTNQPQHF.

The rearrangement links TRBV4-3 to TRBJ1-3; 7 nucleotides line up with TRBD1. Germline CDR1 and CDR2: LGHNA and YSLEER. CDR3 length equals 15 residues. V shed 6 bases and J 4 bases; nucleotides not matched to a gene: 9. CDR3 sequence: CASRATGTGGNTIYF. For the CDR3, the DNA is TGCGCCAGCAGGGCGACAGGGACTGGCGGAAACACCATATATTTT.

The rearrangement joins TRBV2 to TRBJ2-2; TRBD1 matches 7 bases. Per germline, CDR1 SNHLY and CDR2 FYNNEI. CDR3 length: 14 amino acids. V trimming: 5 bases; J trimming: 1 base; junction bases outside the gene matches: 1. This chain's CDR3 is CASSRQGNTGELFF. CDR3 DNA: TGTGCCAGCAGTCGACAGGGGAACACCGGGGAGCTGTTTTTT.

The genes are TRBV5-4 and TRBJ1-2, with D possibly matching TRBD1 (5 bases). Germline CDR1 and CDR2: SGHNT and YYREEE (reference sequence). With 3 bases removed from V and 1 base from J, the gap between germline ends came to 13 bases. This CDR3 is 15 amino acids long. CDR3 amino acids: CASSSQGQGNYGYTF. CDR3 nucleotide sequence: TGTGCCAGCAGCTCCCAGGGTCAGGGTAACTATGGCTACACCTTC.

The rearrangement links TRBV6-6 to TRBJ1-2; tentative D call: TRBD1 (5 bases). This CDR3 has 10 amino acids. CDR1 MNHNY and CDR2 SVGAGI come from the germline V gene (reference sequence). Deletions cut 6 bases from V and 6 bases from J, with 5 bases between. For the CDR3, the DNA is TGTGCCAGCAGGGGGCATGGCTACACCTTC. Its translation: CASRGHGYTF.

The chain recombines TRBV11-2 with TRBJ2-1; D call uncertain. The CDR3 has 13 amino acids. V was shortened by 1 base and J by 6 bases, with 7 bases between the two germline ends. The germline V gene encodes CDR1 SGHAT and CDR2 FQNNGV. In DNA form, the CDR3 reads TGTGCCAGCAGCTTAGGATTGATCAATGAGCAGTTCTTC. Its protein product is CASSLGLINEQFF.

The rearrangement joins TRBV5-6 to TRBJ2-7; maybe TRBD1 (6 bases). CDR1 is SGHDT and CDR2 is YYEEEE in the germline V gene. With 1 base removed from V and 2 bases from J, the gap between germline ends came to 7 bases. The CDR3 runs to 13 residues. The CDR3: CASSLTGTYEQYV. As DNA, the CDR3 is TGTGCCAGCAGCTTGACAGGGACCTACGAGCAGTACGTC.

CDR3 sequence: CASSRAVGNIQYF. The CDR3 nucleotides read TGTGCCAGTAGTAGGGCGGTCGGAAACATTCAGTACTTC. The V and J genes are TRBV19 and TRBJ2-4; D is unclear. Germline CDR1 is LNHDA and CDR2 is SQIVND (reference sequence). The CDR3 loop spans 13 amino acids. Deletions cut 4 bases from V and 6 bases from J, with 10 bases between.

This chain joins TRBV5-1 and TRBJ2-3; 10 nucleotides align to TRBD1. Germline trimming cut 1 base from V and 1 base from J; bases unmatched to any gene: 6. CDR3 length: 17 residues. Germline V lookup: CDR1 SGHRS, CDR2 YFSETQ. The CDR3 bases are TGCGCCAGCAGCTTGAAGCCCGGGACAGGGGGCACAGATACGCAGTATTTT. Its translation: CASSLKPGTGGTDTQYF.

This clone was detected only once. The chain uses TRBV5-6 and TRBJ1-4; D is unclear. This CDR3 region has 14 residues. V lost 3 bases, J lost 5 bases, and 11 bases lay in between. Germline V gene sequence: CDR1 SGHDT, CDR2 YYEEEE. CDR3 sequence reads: CASSSLGGNEKLFF. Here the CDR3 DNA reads TGTGCCAGCAGCTCCCTTGGAGGAAATGAAAAACTGTTTTTT. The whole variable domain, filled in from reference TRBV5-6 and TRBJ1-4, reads DAGVTQSPTHLIKTRGQQVTLRCSPKSGHDTVSWYQQALGQGPQFIFQYYEEEERQRGNFPDRFSGHQFPNYSSELNVNALLLGDSALYLCASSSLGGNEKLFFGSGTQLSVL.

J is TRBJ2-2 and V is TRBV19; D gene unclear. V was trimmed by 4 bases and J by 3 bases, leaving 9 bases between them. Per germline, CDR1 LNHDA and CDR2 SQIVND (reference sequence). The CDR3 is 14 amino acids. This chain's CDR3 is CASSTSRDTGELFF. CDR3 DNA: TGTGCCAGTAGTACGTCAAGGGACACCGGGGAGCTGTTTTTT.

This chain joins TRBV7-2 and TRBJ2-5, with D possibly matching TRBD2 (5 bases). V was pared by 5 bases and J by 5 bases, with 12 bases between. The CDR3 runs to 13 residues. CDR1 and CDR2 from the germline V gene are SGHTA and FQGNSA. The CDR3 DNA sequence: TGTGCCAGCAGCCCACTAGGTCGGGAGACCCAGTACTTC. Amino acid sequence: CASSPLGRETQYF.

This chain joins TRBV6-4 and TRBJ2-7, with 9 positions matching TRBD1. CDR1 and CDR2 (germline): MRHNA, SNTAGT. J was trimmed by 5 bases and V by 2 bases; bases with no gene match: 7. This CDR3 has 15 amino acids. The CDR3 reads CASSDLDRGWDEQYV. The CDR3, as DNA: TGTGCCAGCAGTGACCTGGACAGGGGCTGGGACGAGCAGTACGTC.

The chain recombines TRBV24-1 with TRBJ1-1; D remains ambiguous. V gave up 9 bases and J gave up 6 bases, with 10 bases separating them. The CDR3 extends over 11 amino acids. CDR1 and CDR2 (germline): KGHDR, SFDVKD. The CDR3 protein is CATAFGPEAFF. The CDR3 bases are TGTGCCACCGCCTTTGGGCCTGAAGCTTTCTTT.

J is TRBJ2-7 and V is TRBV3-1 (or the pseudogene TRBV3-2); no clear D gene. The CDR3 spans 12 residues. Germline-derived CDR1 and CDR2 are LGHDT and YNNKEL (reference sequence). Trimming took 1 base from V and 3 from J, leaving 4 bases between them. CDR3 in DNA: TGTGCCAGCAGCCAAGGGGGCTACGAGCAGTACGTC. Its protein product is CASSQGGYEQYV.

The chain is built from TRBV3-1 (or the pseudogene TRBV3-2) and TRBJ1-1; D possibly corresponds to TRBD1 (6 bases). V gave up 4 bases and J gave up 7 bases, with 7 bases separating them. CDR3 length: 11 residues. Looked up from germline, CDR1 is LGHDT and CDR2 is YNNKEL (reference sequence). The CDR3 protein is CASSLRGEAFF. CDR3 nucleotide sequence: TGTGCCAGCAGCCTCAGGGGTGAAGCTTTCTTT.